This TCR beta chain came from a study of blood T cell repertoires in COVID-19. Study summary: Sites in the United States, Italy and Spain provided acute and convalescent COVID-19 samples.

J was trimmed by 6 bases and V by 5 bases; bases with no gene match: 11. The CDR3 runs to 15 residues. From germline, CDR1 is SGHDT and CDR2 YYEEEE. TCRdb's copy holds only in-frame clones and misses some; the assay was immunoSEQ multiplex PCR. Of about 170,000 clones listed, just over 90% are singletons. This TCR was sampled from a man between 18 and 29 years old with COVID-19, enrolled during active disease. Sequenced material: peripheral blood. The V gene is TRBV5-6, the J gene TRBJ2-1, with TRBD1 identical over 7 bases. This CDR3 reads CASRAGTEIFNEQFF. The CDR3 nucleotides are TGTGCCAGCAGGGCCGGGACAGAGATTTTCAATGAGCAGTTCTTC.